This T cell receptor beta chain originates from a study of Ad26.COV2.S vaccination and SARS-CoV-2 variants (TCRdb year 2021). General notes on the study: Vaccine-arm donors came from COV1001, a multicentre, randomized, double-blind, placebo-controlled phase I-IIa trial of Ad26.COV2.S in healthy adults. Ad26.COV2.S was administered intramuscularly at 5 x 10^10 or 1 x 10^11 viral particles, either as a single shot or as two shots given 56 days apart. TCRbeta repertoire sequencing was used to assess the specificity and breadth of SARS-CoV-2-reactive T cell receptors after Ad26.COV2.S vaccination. A total of 32 samples were included in the TCR-sequenced set, comprising approximately 20 Ad26.COV2.S vaccine recipients, 5 placebo recipients and 8 SARS-CoV-2 convalescent individuals. Trial participants were randomized into five groups of five: low-dose or high-dose Ad26.COV2.S given once or twice, or placebo on both occasions. Throughout the experiments and outcome assessment, investigators stayed blinded to trial group allocation. The investigation overall reported the following: Comparing responses between vaccine doses or regimens was not something the study was powered to do. Compared with placebo recipients, Ad26.COV2.S recipients showed higher spike-specific TCR breadth (P = 0.0014). After vaccination, substantial breadth of spike-specific CD8+ and CD4+ T cell responses was reported. The authors noted that the TCR breadth and depth analyses may have underestimated total T cell responses. Non-spike TCR breadth was comparable between vaccine and placebo recipients, consistent with the vaccine containing only spike.

Regarding this clone: The antigen it recognizes is unknown. No base-level quality is on record; no much larger clone is a single base apart.

The treatment or condition label, read with the paper, signifies: around 19 received Ad26.COV2.S at low or high dose, single or two shots; about 5 received placebo; per-sample allocation not given. For vaccine and placebo recipients, repertoires were sequenced using samples collected on day 63 after the first injection. In Cohort 1b, roughly 25 adults aged 18-55 years were enrolled at a single site in Boston, USA, between 29 July and 7 August 2020. Ad26.COV2.S was a replication-incompetent adenovirus type 26 vector that expressed a prefusion-stabilized SARS-CoV-2 spike protein derived from the original Wuhan strain. The CDR3 numbers 11 residues from cysteine through phenylalanine. The read is trimmed to its CDR3 DNA, 33 bases read in frame from base 1. Per the germline V gene, SNHLY is the CDR1 and FYNNEI is the CDR2. The germline ends are 6 bases apart after V is trimmed by 3 bases and J by 7 bases.

The immunoSEQ Assay was the method used to sequence TCRbeta CDR3 regions. After extraction, genomic DNA underwent amplification by bias-controlled multiplex PCR, followed by high-throughput sequencing. As for how the authors treated the data: To quantify the absolute abundance of each unique TCRbeta CDR3 region, sequences were collapsed and filtered. T cell fraction was estimated by normalizing TCRbeta template counts to usable DNA, which was measured by amplifying reference genes present in all nucleated cells. Repertoire TCRs were annotated as SARS-CoV-2-specific when V gene, CDR3 amino acid sequence and J gene were exactly matched to a known reactive TCR set. The reference SARS-CoV-2 TCR set was derived from MIRA and filtered for enrichment in COVID-19-positive ImmuneCODE repertoires, a step that removed public or cross-reactive TCRs. Using the MIRA antigens, annotated TCRs were further analysed by specific ORF or by position within an ORF. Breadth was defined as the number of annotated unique rearrangements divided by the total number of unique productive rearrangements, and depth was defined as the summed frequency of the annotated unique rearrangements. Group comparisons of TCR breadth used two-sided Wilcoxon rank-sum tests. The table was pulled from immuneACCESS by TCRdb, which kept in-frame rearrangements only. Such tables lose some clones; where checked, under half of the loss comes from unresolved V genes, and the rest has no known cause. The V and J calls and clone size are taken from that table; D and trimming were inferred from the DNA. A total of fewer than 400,000 clones appear in this sample, about 85% of them only once. Approximately 3.7% of the sample goes to the ten largest clones.

Material: peripheral blood, obtained in a trial of Ad26.COV2.S vaccine versus placebo. This receptor chain uses TRBV2 and TRBJ1-1; a confident D gene designation cannot be given. This sequence originates from a person aged 18 to 59 who received the Ad26.COV2.S COVID-19 vaccine or a placebo. Here is the DNA: TGTGCCAGCAGTGAGGGTATTGAAGCTTTCTTT. The resulting protein is CASSEGIEAFF.